What follows are 14 T cell receptor beta chains derived from one specimen sequenced in a study of control samples from healthy donors and cancer patients. Libraries were prepared by immunoSEQ multiplex PCR; TCRdb keeps only in-frame clonotypes and omits some of them. Of roughly 95,000 clones listed, 88% are singletons. What was sequenced was blood. These receptors originate from a man aged 25-45 years in good health.

This chain connects TRBV11-2 to TRBJ2-3; D is undetermined. This CDR3 comprises 16 residues. Per the germline V gene, CDR1 is SGHAT and CDR2 is FQNNGV. V was shortened by 0 bases and J by 0 bases, with 10 bases between the two germline ends. In DNA form, the CDR3 reads TGTGCCAGCAGCTTAGAGGCGGCTCTTAGCACAGATACGCAGTATTTT. Translating gives CASSLEAALSTDTQYF.

The rearrangement uses TRBV10-3 and TRBJ2-4, with 9 bases aligning to TRBD1. This CDR3 has 16 residues. The germline V gene encodes CDR1 ENHRY and CDR2 SYGVKD. V lost 4 bases, J lost 3 bases, and 7 bases stayed unmatched. CDR3 sequence reads: CAISATGGVSKNIQYF. DNA for the CDR3: TGTGCCATCAGTGCGACAGGGGGTGTTAGCAAAAACATTCAGTACTTC.

This clone came up once. This chain uses TRBV7-8 with TRBJ2-7; unclear D gene. Germline V gives CDR1 SGHVS, CDR2 FQNEAQ. The V end was cut by 5 bases, the J end by 0 bases, with 11 bases between. The CDR3 contains 14 residues. The CDR3 reads CASSMDAVSYEQYF. The CDR3 nucleotides are TGTGCCAGCAGCATGGACGCAGTCTCCTACGAGCAGTACTTC.

The chain has TRBV4-1 and TRBJ2-7; 12 bases are shared with TRBD2. Germline loops: CDR1 MGHRA, CDR2 YSYEKL. The CDR3 covers 15 residues. The ends lost 4 bases at V and 4 bases at J; junction bases unmatched: 5. The CDR3 bases are TGCGCCAGCAGCCTCCCCACTAGCGGGAGGTACGAGCAGTACTTC. Amino acids: CASSLPTSGRYEQYF.

CDR3 amino acids: CASSYGKGGFTEAFF. CDR3 coding DNA: TGTGCCAGCAGCTATGGTAAAGGGGGCTTCACTGAAGCTTTCTTT. The J gene is TRBJ1-1, the V gene TRBV7-9; 7 positions agree with TRBD1. V was clipped by 4 bases and J by 4 bases; unmatched bases: 9. This CDR3 spans 15 amino acids. Germline assignment: CDR1 SEHNR and CDR2 FQNEAQ (reference sequence).

This chain links TRBV12-3 or TRBV12-4 with TRBJ1-1; D is uncertain. This CDR3 contains 11 residues. V was cut by 5 bases and J by 10 bases, with 11 bases left in between. CDR3 amino acids: CASSLRMGAFF. The CDR3 bases are TGTGCCAGCAGTCTAAGAATGGGAGCTTTCTTT.

The chain links TRBV30 to TRBJ1-6, with TRBD1 as a possible D gene (6 bases). Deletions cut 1 base from V and 7 bases from J, with 11 bases between. This CDR3 has 14 residues. Germline values: CDR1 GTSNPN, CDR2 SVGIG (reference sequence). This CDR3 is CAWSGGGANSPLHF. The CDR3 nucleotides are TGTGCCTGGAGTGGCGGGGGGGCAAATTCACCCCTCCACTTT.

This rearrangement joins TRBV6-2 or TRBV6-3 to TRBJ2-7; possible D gene TRBD2, 5 bases. The CDR3 loop spans 12 amino acids. With 4 bases removed from V and 7 bases from J, the gap between germline ends came to 11 bases. Looked up from germline, CDR1 is MNHEY and CDR2 is SVGEGT. The CDR3 loop reads CASSWETVEQYF. DNA of the CDR3: TGTGCCAGCAGTTGGGAGACGGTTGAGCAGTACTTC.

The chain recombines TRBV9 with TRBJ1-2; TRBD1 aligns across 9 bases. Germline V gene data show CDR1 as SGDLS and CDR2 as YYNGEE. V dropped 1 base and J dropped 7; count of bases not matched to a gene: 11. There are 16 residues in the CDR3. The CDR3 DNA follows: TGTGCCAGCAGCGTAACACCGGGACAGGGATCAGGTGGCTACACCTTC. Protein: CASSVTPGQGSGGYTF.

The rearrangement joins TRBV27 to TRBJ2-1; D is ambiguous. Germline CDR1 reads MNHEY; CDR2 reads SMNVEV (reference sequence). The ends were cut back, 6 bases at V and 0 bases at J, with 9 bases in the middle. The CDR3 is 14 residues long. CDR3 coding DNA: TGTGCCAGCAGCTGGATCGGCTCCTACAATGAGCAGTTCTTC. Its translation is CASSWIGSYNEQFF.

This clone was picked up one time. The chain combines TRBV5-1 with TRBJ2-2; 12 nucleotides align to TRBD2. This CDR3 has 17 amino acids. V dropped 0 bases and J dropped 6; count of bases not matched to a gene: 6. CDR1 and CDR2 (germline): SGHRS, YFSETQ. The CDR3 spells CASSLGSTSGSSGELFF. CDR3 bases: TGCGCCAGCAGCTTGGGGTCGACTAGCGGGAGTTCCGGGGAGCTGTTTTTT.

This clone was counted a single time. The CDR3 DNA reads as TGTGCTAGTGGTTCCGGGTCGGGGGGCGGTTACGAGCAGTACTTC. Protein: CASGSGSGGGYEQYF. The rearrangement uses TRBV12-5 and TRBJ2-7; D possibly corresponds to TRBD2 (7 bases). The CDR3 runs 15 residues. Germline CDR1 reads LGHNT; CDR2 reads FRNRAP. The V gene lost 4 bases and the J gene lost 4 bases, with 17 bases spanning the gap.

V and J are TRBV21-1 and TRBJ2-3; the table's D call, TRBD2, has no DNA check behind it. TRBV21-1 has pseudogene status. The CDR3 has 15 amino acids. As DNA, the CDR3 is TGTGCCAGCAGCAAAGGGTTAGCGAACACAGATACGCAGTATTTT. It specifies CASSKGLANTDTQYF.

CDR3 bases: TGTGCCAGCAGTCTTCCGGGACAGGCCGGGGTGAAACTGTTTTTT. It specifies CASSLPGQAGVKLFF. V gene TRBV28 combines with J gene TRBJ1-4, with 8 bases lining up with TRBD1. Germline values: CDR1 MDHEN, CDR2 SYDVKM. V lost 5 bases and J lost 11; bases outside the gene matches: 13. The CDR3 sequence is 15 residues long. Based on the CDR3 plus reference TRBV28 and TRBJ1-4, the full variable domain is DVKVTQSSRYLVKRTGEKVFLECVQDMDHENMFWYRQDPGLGLRLIYFSYDVKMKEKGDIPEGYSVSREKKERFSLILESASTNQTSMYLCASSLPGQAGVKLFFGSGTQLSVL.